The entry that follows covers one T cell receptor (beta chain) sequence. There is no known antigen for this receptor. No base qualities exist here, and no much larger clone lies one base off it. The CDR3 measures 15 amino acids from cysteine to phenylalanine. The kept DNA is CDR3 alone, 45 bases in frame from the first base. Trimming takes 3 bases from V and 0 bases from J, and the germline ends sit 11 bases apart. The CDR1 and CDR2 encoded by the germline V gene are MNHEY and SVGAGI. For sequencing, an Illumina HiSeq 1500 was employed. TCRdb passed the public sequencing reads through fastp at Q25 and MiXCR, retaining productive beta sequences. Every distinct CDR3 protein forms one entry, paired with its most common genes and DNA. This sample has 560,000 or so distinct CDR3 sequences in its table, and 15% to 20% of those were observed once. The ten largest make up roughly a quarter of the sample. These data originate in a study of T cell repertoires in cytomegalovirus infection (dated by TCRdb to the late 2010s). With regard to the full study: Because public TCR beta signatures pointed to carriage of CMV infection together with the matching HLA type, the HLA type of each donor mattered for the analysis.

On the study overall, not on this receptor specifically: The ex vivo response was dominated by HLA-C-restricted CMV-specific TCR beta clonotypes, and the single most frequent clonotype in two of eight donors was supplied by these HLA-C-restricted clonotypes. In both this cohort and an independent roughly 400-donor cohort, the cumulative frequency of public TCR beta family members distinguished carriers of CMV infection plus the relevant HLA type.

The rearranged segments are TRBV6-5 and TRBJ1-1, with the D gene not clear enough to name. The TCR comes from a human donor in good health (CMV status not recorded). Some clones in this sample may be carry-over from other donors' samples. Sequencing input: CD8+ T cells from PBMCs. The sequenced DNA: TGTGCCAGCAGTTATGGCAGACTTATGAACACTGAAGCTTTCTTT. Translated, this is CASSYGRLMNTEAFF.